A single sample is the source of the 30 T cell receptor beta chains below, sequenced in a study of cytomegalovirus exposure and HLA in healthy donors. The PCR contained 60 Vbeta and 13 Jbeta primers. Profiled with immunoSEQ multiplex PCR; TCRdb holds only in-frame clones, not every one. This table holds 150,000 or so clones, less than 85% found once. The specimen was PBMCs. All receptors derive from a woman in her fifties or sixties in good health and CMV-seropositive.

The gene calls are TRBV7-9 and TRBJ2-3, with TRBD2 matching 9 bases. The V segment lost 6 bases and the J segment 4 bases; nucleotides outside the gene matches: 5. From germline, CDR1 is SEHNR and CDR2 FQNEAQ (reference sequence). CDR3 length: 14 amino acids. The CDR3: CASSRSGGPDTQYF. The CDR3 DNA sequence: TGTGCCAGCAGTCGAAGCGGGGGGCCAGATACGCAGTATTTT.

This clone showed up just once. The V gene is TRBV19, the J gene TRBJ2-7; 7 nucleotides line up with TRBD1. The CDR3 has 13 residues. The trim removed 4 bases at V and 7 bases at J, leaving 7 bases unmatched. Per the germline V gene, CDR1 is LNHDA and CDR2 is SQIVND (reference sequence). CDR3 in amino acids: CASSTPDRLEQYF. The CDR3 bases are TGTGCCAGTAGTACCCCGGACAGGCTTGAGCAGTACTTC.

The genes are TRBV7-9 and TRBJ1-3; D is perhaps TRBD1 (5 bases). Between the trimmed V and J ends, which lost 4 bases and 2 bases, there was a span of 9 bases. The CDR3 is 14 residues long. Germline V gene data show CDR1 as SEHNR and CDR2 as FQNEAQ (reference sequence). Here the CDR3 reads CASSSWGPGNTIYF. In DNA form, the CDR3 reads TGTGCCAGCAGCTCGTGGGGCCCTGGAAACACCATATATTTT. Filled out from reference TRBV7-9 and TRBJ1-3, the complete variable domain reads DTGVSQNPRHKITKRGQNVTFRCDPISEHNRLYWYRQTLGQGPEFLTYFQNEAQLEKSRLLSDRFSAERPKGSFSTLEIQRTEQGDSAMYLCASSSWGPGNTIYFGEGSWLTVV.

About this clone itself: This may be a read error, as it is one base from a much larger clone. The sample carries other DNA sequences with the same CDR3. The chain has TRBV6-1 and TRBJ1-1, with a tentative D call TRBD1 (6 bases). The germline V and J ends were trimmed by 6 bases and 0 bases, with 11 bases remaining between them. CDR3 size: 14 residues. Germline-derived CDR1 and CDR2 are MNHNS and SASEGT. The CDR3 DNA reads TGTGCCAGCAGGCCAGGACAGTTGAACACTGAAGCTTTCTTT. This sequence encodes CASRPGQLNTEAFF.

This chain joins TRBV9 and TRBJ2-2; D is uncertain. Germline values: CDR1 SGDLS, CDR2 YYNGEE. Trimming took 0 bases from V and 1 from J, leaving 16 bases between them. This CDR3 region has 18 residues. The CDR3 DNA sequence: TGTGCCAGCAGCGTAGAGGCGGTTGGGTTTAGGAACACCGGGGAGCTGTTTTTT. Its translation: CASSVEAVGFRNTGELFF.

The chain carries TRBV18 and TRBJ2-1; D is unresolved. The germline V and J ends were trimmed by 2 bases and 7 bases, with 18 bases remaining between them. Germline CDR1 is KGHSH and CDR2 is LQKENI. The CDR3 totals 16 residues. The CDR3, as DNA: TGTGCCAGCTCACCAGGCGGCCCCGCGTCAATGAATGAGCAGTTCTTC. Translating it yields CASSPGGPASMNEQFF.

The chain employs TRBV19 and TRBJ1-6; 8 nucleotides match TRBD1. V dropped 6 bases and J dropped 7; count of bases not matched to a gene: 8. CDR1 LNHDA and CDR2 SQIVND come from the germline V gene (reference sequence). The CDR3 is 15 residues long. The CDR3 bases are TGTGCCAGTAGCCCAGGACAGGGCTGGAATTCACCCCTCCACTTT. Its protein is CASSPGQGWNSPLHF.

The genes are TRBV7-9 and TRBJ1-1, with D perhaps TRBD1 (5 bases). Germline CDR1 is SEHNR and CDR2 is FQNEAQ (reference sequence). There are 13 residues in the CDR3. V lost 5 bases and J lost 7, with 14 bases in between. This chain's CDR3 is CASSEPGDFEAFF. The CDR3 nucleotides are TGTGCCAGCAGCGAACCGGGGGACTTTGAAGCTTTCTTT.

The chain joins TRBV5-1 to TRBJ2-2; D not certain. The germline CDR1 and CDR2 sequences are SGHRS and YFSETQ. V was cut by 0 bases and J by 5 bases, with 11 bases left in between. The CDR3 is 15 residues long. The CDR3 sequence: CASSLGMGPTGELFF. The CDR3 DNA reads TGCGCCAGCAGCTTGGGGATGGGCCCGACCGGGGAGCTGTTTTTT.

J is TRBJ2-3 and V is TRBV6-6; 8 bases map to TRBD2. This CDR3 contains 14 residues. Germline lookup yields CDR1 MNHNY and CDR2 SVGAGI (reference sequence). Trimming took 5 bases from V and 1 from J; bases not matched to a gene: 2. As DNA, the CDR3 is TGTGCCAGCAGTCCAGCGGGGGGCACAGATACGCAGTATTTT. The encoded protein is CASSPAGGTDTQYF.

This clone was picked up one time. The chain joins TRBV19 to TRBJ2-1, with 10 positions matching TRBD2. Germline CDR1 is LNHDA and CDR2 is SQIVND (reference sequence). The J segment lost 5 bases and the V segment lost 5 bases, leaving 6 bases of the junction unmatched. This CDR3 is 15 amino acids long. The CDR3 here is CASSFLLAGDNEQFF. CDR3 coding DNA: TGTGCCAGTAGTTTCCTTCTAGCGGGGGACAATGAGCAGTTCTTC.

The chain is built from TRBV6-1 and TRBJ2-5; 8 bases match TRBD1. TRBJ2-7 matches the DNA end more closely, so the J call is doubtful. Germline V gene data show CDR1 as MNHNS and CDR2 as SASEGT. The CDR3 runs 14 residues. CDR3 nucleotides: TGTGCCAGCGTGAGACAGGGGATATCCTACGAGCAGTACTTC. Protein sequence: CASVRQGISYEQYF.

The chain couples TRBV7-2 to TRBJ2-3, with D possibly matching TRBD2 (7 bases). Deletions cut 5 bases from V and 5 bases from J, with 17 bases between. Germline V gene sequence: CDR1 SGHTA, CDR2 FQGNSA. The CDR3 sequence is 15 residues long. In nucleotides, the CDR3 is TGTGCCAGCAGCCTATGGCTAGGGGGGGGAGATACGCAGTATTTT. Translating gives CASSLWLGGGDTQYF.

The rearrangement joins TRBV29-1 to TRBJ1-1; D might be TRBD1 (5 bases). Germline V gene lookup returns CDR1 SQVTM and CDR2 ANQGSEA. The CDR3 length is 13 residues. V shed 8 bases and J shed 4 bases, with 17 bases lying between them. CDR3 DNA sequence: TGCAGCTTCCAGGGAGGGTTCGGCACTGAAGCTTTCTTT. Translating it yields CSFQGGFGTEAFF.

This clone occurred a few times. V usage is TRBV5-1 and J usage is TRBJ1-1, with a weak D call TRBD1 (6 bases). The CDR3 extends over 17 amino acids. CDR1 and CDR2 (germline): SGHRS, YFSETQ. Trimming left V 0 bases short and J 5 bases short, with 20 bases between. The CDR3 loop is CASSLGTGTGRGTEAFF. The CDR3 DNA reads as TGCGCCAGCAGCTTGGGGACGGGTACGGGGAGGGGGACTGAAGCTTTCTTT.

This clone was detected only a few times. The J gene is TRBJ2-5, the V gene TRBV5-6; a possible D gene is TRBD1 (6 bases). The CDR3 extends over 12 amino acids. V lost 2 bases and J lost 5, with 7 bases in between. Germline CDR1 reads SGHDT; CDR2 reads YYEEEE. In DNA form, the CDR3 reads TGTGCCAGCAGCTTTACAGGGGAGACCCAGTACTTC. Translation gives CASSFTGETQYF.

The genes are TRBV19 and TRBJ2-2, with TRBD2 identical over 14 bases. The V gene's germline CDR1 is LNHDA and CDR2 SQIVND (reference sequence). Unmatched junction bases numbered 3, after V lost 8 bases and J lost 1 base. The CDR3 consists of 16 residues. The CDR3 loop reads CASRTSGGRNTGELFF. The CDR3 DNA reads as TGTGCCAGTCGGACTAGCGGGGGGCGGAACACCGGGGAGCTGTTTTTT.

V usage is TRBV28 and J usage is TRBJ1-2; maybe TRBD1 (6 bases). Trimming cost V 4 bases and J 14 bases, with 23 bases left between them. This CDR3 contains 14 residues. Germline V gene data show CDR1 as MDHEN and CDR2 as SYDVKM. CDR3 residues: CASSSSRTGQINTF. The CDR3 DNA reads as TGTGCCAGCAGTTCTTCCCGAACAGGGCAAATCAATACCTTC.

Notes on this clone: At one of its ends the junction is not consistent with the germline gene, which may arise from a read error. Other DNA variants within this sample encode the same CDR3. For the CDR3, the DNA is TGTGCCTGGAGTGTATATGGTAGTTATAACTATGGTTACACCTTC. Residues: CAWSVYGSYNYGYTF. J is TRBJ1-2 and V is TRBV30; no clear D. The germline V gene has CDR1 GTSNPN and CDR2 SVGIG (reference sequence). The CDR3 contains 15 residues.

The rearrangement uses TRBV5-1 and TRBJ1-1; tentative D call: TRBD1 (6 bases). The CDR3 covers 15 residues. The germline CDR1 and CDR2 sequences are SGHRS and YFSETQ. Trimming removed 2 bases at V and 1 base at J, with 12 bases between. CDR3 residues: CASSFGQGSNTEAFF. Written as DNA, the CDR3 is TGCGCCAGCAGCTTTGGTCAGGGGTCGAACACTGAAGCTTTCTTT.

Here the CDR3 reads CASSPTGPEAFF. Written as DNA, the CDR3 is TGTGCCAGCAGCCCCACAGGTCCCGAAGCTTTCTTT. V usage is TRBV6-5 and J usage is TRBJ1-1, with a possible D match to TRBD1 (5 bases). The ends were cut back, 6 bases at V and 8 bases at J, with 13 bases in the middle. Per the germline V gene, CDR1 is MNHEY and CDR2 is SVGAGI. This CDR3 contains 12 residues.

This chain links TRBV2 with TRBJ1-4; D unclear. Trimming removed 9 bases at V and 8 bases at J, with 10 bases between. Per germline, CDR1 SNHLY and CDR2 FYNNEI. This CDR3 has 11 amino acids. The CDR3 nucleotides read TGTGCCAGTAGGAGGGAAGAAAAACTGTTTTTT. It translates to CASRREEKLFF.

In this sample, this clone turned up many times. The chain employs TRBV2 and TRBJ1-2; D is unclear. Germline V lookup: CDR1 SNHLY, CDR2 FYNNEI. The V gene lost 0 bases and the J gene lost 2 bases, with 22 bases spanning the gap. This CDR3 spans 19 amino acids. CDR3 sequence (DNA): TGTGCCAGCAGTGAAGCGGGAGTACGGACTACCAGTAAGAACTATGGCTACACCTTC. Translation gives CASSEAGVRTTSKNYGYTF.

The rearrangement links TRBV6-5 to TRBJ2-3, with D possibly TRBD1 on 6 matching bases. The V gene lost 6 bases and the J gene lost 2 bases, with 12 bases spanning the gap. CDR3 size: 14 residues. CDR1 and CDR2 (germline): MNHEY, SVGAGI. In nucleotides, the CDR3 is TGTGCCAGCAGATACAGGGAGTACACAGATACGCAGTATTTT. It yields the protein CASRYREYTDTQYF.

V gene TRBV5-1 combines with J gene TRBJ1-4; tentative D call: TRBD1 (6 bases). Trimming shortened V by 0 bases and J by 8 bases, and 14 bases separated the two germline ends. Per the germline V gene, CDR1 is SGHRS and CDR2 is YFSETQ. The CDR3 covers 15 residues. CDR3 amino acids: CASSLGTGLGEKLFF. Here the CDR3 DNA reads TGCGCCAGCAGCTTGGGCACAGGGTTAGGGGAAAAACTGTTTTTT.

The chain recombines TRBV4-3 with TRBJ1-2, with D unclear. The CDR3 is 16 residues long. V lost 0 bases to trimming and J lost 4 bases, with 15 bases between them. In germline, CDR1 is LGHNA, CDR2 YSLEER. The CDR3 reads CASSQEFSQLPYGYTF. The CDR3, as DNA: TGCGCCAGCAGCCAAGAATTTTCACAGCTACCCTATGGCTACACCTTC.

The rearrangement joins TRBV5-4 to TRBJ1-2; 7 bases agree with TRBD1. CDR1 is SGHNT and CDR2 is YYREEE in the germline V gene (reference sequence). The ends lost 5 bases at V and 0 bases at J; junction bases unmatched: 7. The CDR3 totals 15 residues. The CDR3 nucleotides are TGTGCCAGCAGTCCCGACAGGGCGACTAACTATGGCTACACCTTC. This sequence encodes CASSPDRATNYGYTF.

This chain links TRBV4-2 with TRBJ2-2, with a tentative D call TRBD2 (7 bases). The CDR3 is 17 amino acids. The V end lost 0 bases, the J end lost 4 bases, and 15 bases lay between the germline ends. CDR1 LGHNA and CDR2 YNFKEQ come from the germline V gene. CDR3 sequence reads: CASSQDGSGGPTGELFF. CDR3 sequence (DNA): TGTGCCAGCAGCCAAGATGGGTCGGGGGGCCCCACCGGGGAGCTGTTTTTT.

This chain joins TRBV14 and TRBJ1-1, with 7 positions matching TRBD1. V trimming: 3 bases; J trimming: 2 bases; junction bases outside the gene matches: 6. From germline, CDR1 is SGHDN and CDR2 FVKESK. CDR3 size: 15 residues. For the CDR3, the DNA is TGTGCCAGCAGCCAGCGGACAGGTAGAAACACTGAAGCTTTCTTT. It translates to CASSQRTGRNTEAFF.

In this sample, this clone turned up a few times. This sequence joins TRBV19 and TRBJ2-2; 10 nucleotides line up with TRBD1. Germline V gene lookup returns CDR1 LNHDA and CDR2 SQIVND (reference sequence). The CDR3 is 15 amino acids. V shed 8 bases, J shed 3 bases, and the junction held 6 bases outside the gene matches. CDR3 nucleotide sequence: TGTGCCAGTCGGTTCGGGACAGGGGACACCGGGGAGCTGTTTTTT. Amino acid sequence: CASRFGTGDTGELFF.